Listed below are T cell receptor beta chains from one sample, sequenced in a study of cytomegalovirus exposure and HLA in healthy donors. The repertoire was sequenced with immunoSEQ multiplex PCR; TCRdb's copy has only in-frame clones and lacks some. The table includes around 190,000 clones, 81% detected once. Sample: PBMCs. The origin of the receptors is a man aged 35 to 55 in good health and CMV-seropositive. CDR3s include the opening cysteine and the closing phenylalanine or tryptophan. The D gene is left open where the match is weak. Some rows mark clone size as missing; the rest say once, few, many or name a class of expanded clone.

j_call v_call clone_size d_call cdr3_nt cdr3_aa
TRBJ2-7 TRBV7-9 - - TGTGCCAGCAGCTTCAGTCTGGGGCTCTCCTACGAGCAGTACTTC CASSFSLGLSYEQYF
TRBJ2-6 TRBV5-1 few - TGCGCCAGCAGCTCAGGGTCTGGGGCCAACGTCCTGACTTTC CASSSGSGANVLTF
TRBJ2-5 TRBV7-8 few - TGTGCCAGCAGCTTATTATCGGCAGGGGGGCTAGGCCGTGAGACCCAGTACTTC CASSLLSAGGLGRETQYF
TRBJ2-1 TRBV11-3 - - TGTGCCAGCAGCTTAGGCGGAGGGGCGGGAAATGAGCAGTTCTTC CASSLGGGAGNEQFF
TRBJ2-2 TRBV9 - - TGTGCCAGCAGTCCCCATTCAGCGGACGGGGAGCTGTTTTTT CASSPHSADGELFF
TRBJ1-4 TRBV4-3 - TRBD1 TGCGCCAGCAGCCCCCTCGATAAGACAGGGGGTAATGAAAAACTGTTTTTT CASSPLDKTGGNEKLFF
TRBJ2-7 TRBV6-6 once - TGTGCCAGCAGTTGGGGGGGGGACACCTCCTACGAGCAGTACTTC CASSWGGDTSYEQYF
TRBJ2-7 TRBV6-1 - - TGTGCCAGGCGCGAGCAGTACTTC CARREQYF
TRBJ1-2 TRBV5-1 - TRBD1 TGCGCCAGCAGCTTGACAGGGGGCAAGGGTGGCTACACCTTC CASSLTGGKGGYTF
TRBJ2-6 TRBV5-5 once TRBD2 TGTGCCAGCAGCCATCGGGGGGGTACGACTGGCTCTGGGGCCAACGTCCTGACTTTC CASSHRGGTTGSGANVLTF
TRBJ2-5 TRBV15 - - TGTGCCACCAGCAGAGACACATCCCAAGAGACCCAGTACTTC CATSRDTSQETQYF
TRBJ2-7 TRBV10-2 - - TGCGCCAGCAGGGAGTCGCCGGCCTACGAGCAGTACTTC CASRESPAYEQYF
TRBJ2-7 TRBV2 - TRBD1 TGTGCCAGCAGTGACAGGGACAGGGTAAGGGACGAGCAGTACTTC CASSDRDRVRDEQYF
TRBJ1-1 TRBV6-1 - - TGTGCCAGCAGTGAATCGACAGCGAACACTGAAGCTTTCTTT CASSESTANTEAFF
TRBJ1-5 TRBV19 - - TGTGCCAGCACAAATGGGCAGAGTTACAATCAGCCCCAGCATTTT CASTNGQSYNQPQHF
TRBJ1-1 TRBV28 - - TGTGCCAGCAGTTTCGACAATCGGGGCACTGAAGCTTTCTTT CASSFDNRGTEAFF
TRBJ2-3 TRBV19 few TRBD1 TGTGCCAGTAGTACCCAGGGGGCAGATACGCAGTATTTT CASSTQGADTQYF
TRBJ2-1 TRBV7-6 - - TGTGCCAGCAGCTTAGTGAGGGAGAGCTACAATGAGCAGTTCTTC CASSLVRESYNEQFF
TRBJ1-4 TRBV5-1 - - TGCGCCAGCAGCTTGGGAGCTGCAACTAATGAAAAACTGTTTTTT CASSLGAATNEKLFF
TRBJ1-6 TRBV6-5 - - TGTGCCAGCAGTTATAGGGGGACCAATTCACCCCTCCACTTT CASSYRGTNSPLHF
TRBJ2-3 TRBV9 - - TGTGCCAGCAGCGTAGGACACACAGATACGCAGTATTTT CASSVGHTDTQYF
TRBJ2-1 TRBV10-1 - - TGCGCCAGCAGCCCCGCGGCTGATGAGCAGTTCTTC CASSPAADEQFF
TRBJ2-3 TRBV18 - - TGTGCCAGCTCACCACTTAGAGAGGATACGCAGTATTTT CASSPLREDTQYF
TRBJ2-3 TRBV9 - TRBD2 TGTGCCAGCAGCGTGGGCACTAGCGGAACAGATACGCAGTATTTT CASSVGTSGTDTQYF
TRBJ2-7 TRBV2 - - TGTGCCAGCAGTTTACAGTCCTACGAGCAGTACTTC CASSLQSYEQYF
TRBJ2-1 TRBV19 - TRBD2 TGTGCCAGTAGCCCAAGAGCGGGAGGGCTCCAGACCAATGAGCAGTTCTTC CASSPRAGGLQTNEQFF
TRBJ2-7 TRBV27 - TRBD1 TGTGCCAGCAGCCAAATTCCGGGACAGTACTACGAGCAGTACTTC CASSQIPGQYYEQYF
TRBJ1-2 TRBV28 once TRBD1 TGTGCCAGCAGTATAGGCGGGACAGGGGATGATCGCTACACCTTC CASSIGGTGDDRYTF
TRBJ2-7 TRBV5-1 - TRBD1 TGCGCCAGCAGCAATGCAGGGGGCTACGAGCAGTACTTC CASSNAGGYEQYF
TRBJ2-1 TRBV11-1 - - TGTGCCAGCAGCCTTTGGGGGCTAGCATATGAGCAGTTCTTC CASSLWGLAYEQFF
TRBJ1-4 TRBV10-3 - - TGTGCCATCAGCCGAGACGGCAGGGAAGAAAAACTGTTTTTT CAISRDGREEKLFF
TRBJ1-6 TRBV5-6 few TRBD1 TGTGCCAGCAGCTCCCCCACAGGGGGTTCACCCCTCCACTTT CASSSPTGGSPLHF
TRBJ2-3 TRBV18 - - TGTGCCAGCTCACTTGCTCTTCGGGGGTCAGATACGCAGTATTTT CASSLALRGSDTQYF
TRBJ1-5 TRBV5-8 - - TGTGCCAGCAGCAGACAGGCTGACCAGCCCCAGCATTTT CASSRQADQPQHF
TRBJ2-6 TRBV5-4 - - TGTGCCAGCAGCTCAACAGGCTCTGGGGCCAACGTCCTGACTTTC CASSSTGSGANVLTF
TRBJ1-1 TRBV5-1 - - TGCGCCAGCAGCCAAGGCGGGGGTTACACTGAAGCTTTCTTT CASSQGGGYTEAFF
TRBJ2-3 TRBV14 - TRBD2 TGTGCCAGCAGCCAGGAAGGCTGGTGGCTAGCGGGGGGGCAGGATACGCAGTATTTT CASSQEGWWLAGGQDTQYF
TRBJ2-4 TRBV5-1 - - TGCGCCAGCAGCCCCCACCGGGGAGACATTCAGTACTTC CASSPHRGDIQYF
TRBJ1-4 TRBV6-1 - - TGTGCCAGCAGTGAAGCGCGAGGGGGGGTTGAAAAACTGTTTTTT CASSEARGGVEKLFF
TRBJ2-3 TRBV7-8 - TRBD2 TGTGCCAGCAGCCCCGGACTAGCGGGAGTGGTAGATACGCAGTATTTT CASSPGLAGVVDTQYF
TRBJ2-3 TRBV10-1 - TRBD2 TGCGCCAGCAGTGGAGGTAGCGGGACTTTCACAGATACGCAGTATTTT CASSGGSGTFTDTQYF
TRBJ1-2 TRBV27 once TRBD1 TGTGCCAGCAGCGACCGGGACAGGGATGGCTACACCTTC CASSDRDRDGYTF
TRBJ1-5 TRBV6-1 - - TGTGCCAGCAGTGTCGGGGGGAAACAGCCCCAGCATTTT CASSVGGKQPQHF
TRBJ2-7 TRBV19 - - TGTGCCAGTAGTATAGATGGTGCAGGGGGGTTCAACGAGCAGTACTTC CASSIDGAGGFNEQYF
TRBJ1-3 TRBV7-9 once - TGTGCCAGCAGCTTAGAAAGGTGGCGGTTCAACACCATATATTTT CASSLERWRFNTIYF
TRBJ1-5 TRBV10-3 - TRBD1 TGTGCCGTCGGGACAGGGTATGGTAAATCCGGCAATCAGCCCCAGCATTTT CAVGTGYGKSGNQPQHF
TRBJ2-3 TRBV6-6 - - TGTGCCAGCAGTTACAATAGGGGGGGAGATACGCAGTATTTT CASSYNRGGDTQYF
TRBJ1-5 TRBV5-3 - TRBD1 TGTGCCAGAAGCTTGGGGAACGACAGGGGGTTTTATCAGCCCCAGCATTTT CARSLGNDRGFYQPQHF
TRBJ1-6 TRBV7-8 - TRBD1 TGTGCCAGCAGCCCTCGGGACAGCTCCTATAATTCACCCCTCCACTTT CASSPRDSSYNSPLHF
TRBJ1-1 TRBV18 - - TGTGCCAGCTCGGCAGGCGAAAACACTGAAGCTTTCTTT CASSAGENTEAFF
TRBJ2-5 TRBV9 - TRBD2 TGTGCCAGCAGCCCCGGACTAGCGGACCAAGAGACCCAGTACTTC CASSPGLADQETQYF
TRBJ2-7 TRBV7-8 - - TGTGCCAGCAGCGCAGCGTACGAGCAGTACTTC CASSAAYEQYF
TRBJ1-1 TRBV7-9 - - TGTGCCAGCAACCTACAGGAGAACACTGAAGCTTTCTTT CASNLQENTEAFF
TRBJ2-1 TRBV20-1 - TRBD1 TGCAGTGCCTACGGACAGGGCCCGTTCTTC CSAYGQGPFF
TRBJ2-7 TRBV4-2 - - TGTGCCAGCAGCCCAGGGACAACTCCCTACGAGCAGTACTTC CASSPGTTPYEQYF
TRBJ2-7 TRBV6-6 once TRBD2 TGTGCCAGCACCAAGGCGGGGGGCGACGTGCCCGAGCAGTACTTC CASTKAGGDVPEQYF
TRBJ2-7 TRBV15 - TRBD1 TGTGCCACCAGCTTCATTATCTTCGGACAGGGGACCTACGAGCAGTACTTC CATSFIIFGQGTYEQYF
TRBJ1-2 TRBV7-2 few TRBD1 TGTGCCAGCAGCTTAAAACAGGGGGTCACGAACTATGGCTACACCTTC CASSLKQGVTNYGYTF
TRBJ1-1 TRBV4-3 - - TGCGCCAGCAGCCATAGCCCTGGGGTGGAGGACACTGAAGCTTTCTTT CASSHSPGVEDTEAFF
TRBJ2-3 TRBV5-8 few - TGTGCCAGCAGCTCCAGAGGCCCAGATACGCAGTATTTT CASSSRGPDTQYF